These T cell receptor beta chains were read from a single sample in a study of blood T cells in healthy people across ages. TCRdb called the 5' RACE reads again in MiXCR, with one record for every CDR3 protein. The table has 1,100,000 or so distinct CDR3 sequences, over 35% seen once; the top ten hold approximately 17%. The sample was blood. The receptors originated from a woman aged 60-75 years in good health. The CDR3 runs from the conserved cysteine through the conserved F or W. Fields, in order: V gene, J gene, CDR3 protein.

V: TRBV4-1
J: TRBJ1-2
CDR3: CASSQPLRDNPAGYTF

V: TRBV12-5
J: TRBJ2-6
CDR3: CASGRTGGAVGANVLTF

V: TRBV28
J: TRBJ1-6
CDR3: CASSLIGGGASPLHF

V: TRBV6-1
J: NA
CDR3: CASRGVGLAGPQETQFF

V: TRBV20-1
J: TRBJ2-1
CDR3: CSARGGSGYNEQFF

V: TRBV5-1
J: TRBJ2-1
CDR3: CASSRQDEQFF

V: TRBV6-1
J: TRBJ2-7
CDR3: CASSEVNSGAGEQYF

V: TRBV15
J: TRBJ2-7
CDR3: CATSSLGVSGNGYEQYF

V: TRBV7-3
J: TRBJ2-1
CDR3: CASSLGHLSYNEQFF

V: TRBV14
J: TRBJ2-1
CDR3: CASSQDVLEQFF

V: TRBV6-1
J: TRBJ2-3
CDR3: CASSEVVSTGYADTQYF

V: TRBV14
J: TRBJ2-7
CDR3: CASSQRGTGTYEQYF

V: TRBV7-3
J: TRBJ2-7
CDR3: CASSLTGTGGEQYF

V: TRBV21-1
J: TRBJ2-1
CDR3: CASSKALGGAGTYNEQFF

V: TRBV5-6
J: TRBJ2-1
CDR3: CASSHGTSGSYNEQFF

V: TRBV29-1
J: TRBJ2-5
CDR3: CSVEGRRVKETQYF

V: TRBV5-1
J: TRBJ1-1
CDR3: CASSLAGTRAYTEAFF

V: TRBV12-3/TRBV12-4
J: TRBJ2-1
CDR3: CASSPGTLYNEQFF